Below, 4 T cell receptor beta chains from the same sample are listed, as sequenced in a study of human T cells and chemical hapten exposure. From the RACE reads, TCRdb called clonotypes with MiXCR, one entry per CDR3 protein. This table holds some 120,000 distinct CDR3 sequences, roughly an eighth found once. Documented time point: patch test 1, 2 weeks after DPC sensitization. Treatment reported: therapeutic diphenylcyclopropenone sensitization with weekly scalp DPC. The sequences come from whole blood, collected in connection with sensitization to the hapten diphenylcyclopropenone (DPC). These receptors all come from a woman aged 50 to 65 with alopecia areata. Some clones in this sample may be carry-over from other donors' samples.

This clonotype has at least ten counts. This rearrangement joins TRBV12-3 or TRBV12-4 to TRBJ2-5; 9 nucleotides line up with TRBD1. The junction had 13 bases not matched to a gene; V was cut back by 6 bases and J by 5 bases. CDR3 size: 16 residues. CDR3 loop: CASSRLPTGTGETQYF. CDR3 bases: TGTGCCAGCAGCCGGCTCCCTACCGGGACAGGGGAGACCCAGTACTTC.

This clonotype was seen ten or more times. This chain connects TRBV12-3 or TRBV12-4 to TRBJ2-1; D is ambiguous. This CDR3 contains 11 residues. Trimming shortened V by 1 base and J by 9 bases, and 4 bases separated the two germline ends. In DNA, the CDR3 is TGTGCCAGCAGTTTAGAACTTGAGCAGTTCTTC. Its protein product is CASSLELEQFF.

The V gene is TRBV19, the J gene TRBJ1-5; possibly TRBD1 for D (5 bases). Germline CDR1 and CDR2: LNHDA and SQIVND (reference sequence). Trimming pared 6 bases from V and 4 bases from J, leaving 13 bases between. The CDR3 totals 14 residues. Here the CDR3 reads CASRASWGNQPQHF. Here the CDR3 DNA reads TGTGCCAGTAGAGCCAGCTGGGGGAATCAGCCCCAGCATTTT.

The sample holds many counts of this clonotype. The V and J genes are TRBV6-5 and TRBJ2-7, with 9 bases matching TRBD1. The CDR3 extends over 15 amino acids. J lost 3 bases, V lost 2 bases, and 5 bases had no gene match. Germline CDR1 reads MNHEY; CDR2 reads SVGAGI. The CDR3 reads CASSYGTGIIYEQYF. CDR3 in DNA: TGTGCCAGCAGTTACGGGACAGGGATTATCTACGAGCAGTACTTC.